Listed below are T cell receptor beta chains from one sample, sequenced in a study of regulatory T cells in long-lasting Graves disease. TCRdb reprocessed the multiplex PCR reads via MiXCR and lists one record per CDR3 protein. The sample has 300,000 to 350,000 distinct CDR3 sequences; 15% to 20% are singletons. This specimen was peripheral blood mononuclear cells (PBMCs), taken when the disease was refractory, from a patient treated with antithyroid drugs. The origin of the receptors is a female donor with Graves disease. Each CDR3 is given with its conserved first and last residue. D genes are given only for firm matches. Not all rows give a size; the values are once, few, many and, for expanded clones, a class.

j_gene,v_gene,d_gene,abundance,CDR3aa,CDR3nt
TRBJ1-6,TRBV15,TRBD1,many,CATSRGDRANSPLHF,TGTGCCACCAGCAGAGGGGACAGGGCGAATTCACCCCTCCACTTT
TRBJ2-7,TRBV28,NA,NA,CASRAPGTYEQYF,TGTGCCAGCAGGGCCCCGGGGACCTACGAGCAGTACTTC
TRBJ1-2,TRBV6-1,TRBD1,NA,CASSNRQGHGYTF,TGTGCCAGCAGCAACCGACAGGGTCATGGCTACACCTTC
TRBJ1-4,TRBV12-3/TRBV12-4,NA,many,CASSLERGSEKLFF,TGTGCCAGCAGTTTGGAGAGGGGAAGTGAAAAACTGTTTTTT
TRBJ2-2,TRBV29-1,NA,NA,CSVEDPGHAGTGELFF,TGCAGCGTTGAAGATCCGGGACACGCGGGAACCGGGGAGCTGTTTTTT
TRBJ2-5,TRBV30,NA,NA,CAWSVGSETRYF,TGTGCCTGGAGTGTAGGCAGCGAGACCCGGTACTTC
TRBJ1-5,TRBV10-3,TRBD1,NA,CAISDSRGTGNQPQHF,TGTGCCATCAGTGATTCCCGCGGGACAGGCAATCAGCCCCAGCATTTT
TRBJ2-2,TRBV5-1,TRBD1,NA,CASSRTGGNTGELFF,TGCGCCAGCAGCCGGACAGGTGGGAACACCGGGGAGCTGTTTTTT
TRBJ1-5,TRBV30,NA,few,CAWSWGGSNQPQHF,TGTGCCTGGAGTTGGGGTGGGAGCAATCAGCCCCAGCATTTT
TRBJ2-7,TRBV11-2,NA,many,CASSLGATSSYEQYF,TGTGCCAGCAGCTTAGGTGCGACTAGCTCCTACGAGCAGTACTTC
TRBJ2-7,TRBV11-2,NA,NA,CASSLGRWEIPNEQYF,TGTGCCAGCAGCTTAGGTAGGTGGGAGATTCCTAACGAGCAGTACTTC
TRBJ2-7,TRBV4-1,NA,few,CASSQAVQGRAPYEQYF,TGCGCCAGCAGCCAAGCGGTCCAGGGCAGGGCTCCCTACGAGCAGTACTTC
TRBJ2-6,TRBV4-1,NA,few,CASSQALIAGANVLTF,TGCGCCAGCAGCCAGGCACTTATCGCCGGGGCCAACGTCCTGACTTTC
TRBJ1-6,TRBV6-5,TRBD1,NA,CASSYSSLGTATSSYNSPLHF,TGTGCCAGCAGTTACTCGAGTCTAGGGACAGCCACGAGCTCCTATAATTCACCCCTCCACTTT
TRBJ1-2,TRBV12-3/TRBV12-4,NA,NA,CASSLGAFYGYTF,TGTGCCAGCAGTTTAGGGGCTTTCTATGGCTACACCTTC
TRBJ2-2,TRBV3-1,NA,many,CASSQRTTGELFF,TGTGCCAGCAGCCAGAGGACCACCGGGGAGCTGTTTTTT
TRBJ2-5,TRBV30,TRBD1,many,CACSGTGGTETQYF,TGTGCCTGCTCCGGGACAGGGGGCACCGAGACCCAGTACTTC
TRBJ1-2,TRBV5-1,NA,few,CASSLAAFNYGYTF,TGCGCCAGCAGCTTGGCTGCGTTCAACTATGGCTACACCTTC
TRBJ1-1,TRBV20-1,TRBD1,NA,CSARRDRNTEAFF,TGCAGTGCTAGGAGGGACAGGAACACTGAAGCTTTCTTT
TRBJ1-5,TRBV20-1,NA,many,CSAARDPSPNQPQHF,TGCAGTGCTGCCCGGGACCCCAGTCCCAATCAGCCCCAGCATTTT
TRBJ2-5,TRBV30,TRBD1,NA,CAWSRGTGGAEETQYF,TGTGCCTGGAGTCGGGGGACAGGGGGCGCGGAAGAGACCCAGTACTTC
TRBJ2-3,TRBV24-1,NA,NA,CATSDRAGTTTDTQYF,TGTGCCACCAGTGATAGGGCGGGAACTACGACAGATACGCAGTATTTT
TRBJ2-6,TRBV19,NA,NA,CASKRANSGANVLTF,TGTGCCAGTAAAAGAGCCAACTCTGGGGCCAACGTCCTGACTTTC
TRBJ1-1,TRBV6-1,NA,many,CASRGTGLNTEAFF,TGTGCCAGCAGGGGTACAGGGCTGAACACTGAAGCTTTCTTT
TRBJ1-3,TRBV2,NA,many,CASSEGTTGNTIYF,TGTGCCAGCAGTGAAGGGACTACTGGAAACACCATATATTTT
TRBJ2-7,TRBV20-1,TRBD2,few,CSARFPGSSGSNEQYF,TGCAGTGCTAGATTCCCCGGGAGTAGCGGGAGCAACGAGCAGTACTTC
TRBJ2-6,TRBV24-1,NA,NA,CATSDRPLGRASSGANVLTF,TGTGCCACCAGTGACCGACCCCTCGGCAGGGCCAGCTCTGGGGCCAACGTCCTGACTTTC
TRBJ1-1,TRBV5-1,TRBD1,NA,CASRREAHTGGTEAFF,TGCGCCAGCCGGAGGGAGGCACATACAGGGGGCACTGAAGCTTTCTTT
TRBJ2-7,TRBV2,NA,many,CASSKGGLGYEQYF,TGTGCCAGCAGCAAAGGGGGTTTAGGGTACGAGCAGTACTTC
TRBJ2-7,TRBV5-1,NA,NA,CASSLGDGYERYF,TGCGCCAGCAGCTTGGGGGACGGCTACGAGCGGTACTTC
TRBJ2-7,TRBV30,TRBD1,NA,CASNSGTGGHEQYF,TGTGCAAGTAACTCCGGGACAGGGGGCCACGAGCAGTACTTC
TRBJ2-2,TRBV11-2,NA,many,CASSFTNRDTGELFF,TGTGCCAGCAGCTTCACAAATAGGGATACCGGGGAGCTGTTTTTT
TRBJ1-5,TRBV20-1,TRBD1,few,CSARDPRSARTGYNQPQHF,TGCAGTGCTAGAGATCCGAGATCCGCCAGGACAGGCTACAATCAGCCCCAGCATTTT
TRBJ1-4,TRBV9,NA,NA,CASSVAQGDGEKLFF,TGTGCCAGCAGCGTAGCCCAGGGAGACGGCGAAAAACTGTTTTTT
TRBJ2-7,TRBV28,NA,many,CASRSSGPPYEQYF,TGTGCCAGCAGATCGTCCGGTCCCCCCTACGAGCAGTACTTC
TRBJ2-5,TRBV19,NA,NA,CASSWTSRETQYF,TGTGCCAGTAGCTGGACTTCCCGAGAGACCCAGTACTTC
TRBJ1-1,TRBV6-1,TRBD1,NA,CASSGPGQGTTEAFF,TGTGCCAGCAGTGGACCGGGACAGGGGACCACTGAAGCTTTCTTT
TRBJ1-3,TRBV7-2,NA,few,CASSLERGNGNTIYF,TGTGCCAGCAGCTTAGAGAGGGGGAACGGAAACACCATATATTTT
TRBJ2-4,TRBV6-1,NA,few,CASSESVKNIQYF,TGTGCCAGCAGTGAGAGTGTAAAAAACATTCAGTACTTC
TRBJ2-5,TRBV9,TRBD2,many,CASSARGGGAWETQYF,TGTGCCAGCAGCGCCAGAGGCGGGGGGGCCTGGGAGACCCAGTACTTC
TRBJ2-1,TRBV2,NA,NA,CASSQGLGGREQFF,TGTGCCAGCAGCCAGGGACTAGGGGGCCGGGAGCAGTTCTTC
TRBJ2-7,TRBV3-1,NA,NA,CASSQDPGGLSSYEQYF,TGTGCCAGCAGCCAAGATCCGGGCGGTTTGAGCTCCTACGAGCAGTACTTC
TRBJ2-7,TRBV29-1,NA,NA,CSVETRGDYEQYF,TGCAGCGTTGAAACGCGGGGTGACTACGAGCAGTACTTC
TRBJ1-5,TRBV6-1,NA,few,CARNTLSNQPQHF,TGTGCCAGGAACACTCTTAGCAATCAGCCCCAGCATTTT
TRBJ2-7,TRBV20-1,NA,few,CSSTRDFYSYEQYF,TGCAGTTCAACTCGGGACTTCTACTCCTACGAGCAGTACTTC
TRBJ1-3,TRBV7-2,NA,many,CASSLASAGNTIYF,TGTGCCAGCAGCTTAGCTTCAGCTGGAAACACCATATATTTT
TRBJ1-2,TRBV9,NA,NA,CANSVATGGGYTF,TGTGCCAACAGCGTAGCTACCGGAGGTGGCTACACCTTC
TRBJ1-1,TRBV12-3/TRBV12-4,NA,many,CASSSTASNTEAFF,TGTGCCAGCAGTTCGACAGCCTCCAACACTGAAGCTTTCTTT
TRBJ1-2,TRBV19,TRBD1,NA,CASSEVGVLDRARYGYTF,TGTGCCAGTAGTGAAGTGGGGGTGCTGGACAGGGCCCGCTATGGCTACACCTTC
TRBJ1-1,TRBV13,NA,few,CASSRGQTLNTEAFF,TGTGCCAGCAGCCGTGGGCAAACTTTGAACACTGAAGCTTTCTTT
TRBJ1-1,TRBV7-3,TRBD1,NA,CASSLDRELSF,TGTGCCAGCAGCCTAGACAGGGAGCTGTCCTTT
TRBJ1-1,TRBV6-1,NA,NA,CASGSGTEAFF,TGTGCCAGCGGCTCGGGGACAGAAGCTTTCTTT